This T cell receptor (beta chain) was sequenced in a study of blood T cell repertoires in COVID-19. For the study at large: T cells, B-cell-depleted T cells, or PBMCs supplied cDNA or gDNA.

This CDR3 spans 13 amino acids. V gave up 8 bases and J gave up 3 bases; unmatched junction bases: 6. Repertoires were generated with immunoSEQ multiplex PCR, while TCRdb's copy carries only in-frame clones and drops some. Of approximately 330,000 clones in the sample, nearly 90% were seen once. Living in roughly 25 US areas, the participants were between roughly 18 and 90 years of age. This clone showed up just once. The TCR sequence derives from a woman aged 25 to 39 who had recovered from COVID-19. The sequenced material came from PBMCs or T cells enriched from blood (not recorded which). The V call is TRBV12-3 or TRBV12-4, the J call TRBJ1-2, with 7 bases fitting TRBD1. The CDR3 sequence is CASHHRGDYGYTF. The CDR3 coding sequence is TGTGCCAGCCACCACAGGGGAGACTATGGCTACACCTTC.